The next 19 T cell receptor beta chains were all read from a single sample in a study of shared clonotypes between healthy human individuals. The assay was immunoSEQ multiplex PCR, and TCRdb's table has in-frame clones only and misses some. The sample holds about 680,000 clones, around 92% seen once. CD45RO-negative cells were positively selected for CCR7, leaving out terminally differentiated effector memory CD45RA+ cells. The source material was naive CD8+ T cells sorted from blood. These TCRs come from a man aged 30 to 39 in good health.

CDR3 sequence: CASSLRGPQFEQYF. The CDR3 DNA is TGTGCCAGCAGCTTACGGGGGCCGCAATTTGAGCAGTACTTC. The rearrangement links TRBV7-8 to TRBJ2-7; tentatively, D is TRBD1 or TRBD2 (6 bases each). The V gene lost 2 bases and the J gene lost 7 bases, with 15 bases spanning the gap. There are 14 residues in the CDR3. Looked up from germline, CDR1 is SGHVS and CDR2 is FQNEAQ.

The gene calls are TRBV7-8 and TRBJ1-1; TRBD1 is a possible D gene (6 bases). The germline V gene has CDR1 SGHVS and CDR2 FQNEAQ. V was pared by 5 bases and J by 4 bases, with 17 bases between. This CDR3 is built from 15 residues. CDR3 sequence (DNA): TGTGCCAGCAGCGCTTCGGGGGCTTCGGGCACTGAAGCTTTCTTT. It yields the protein CASSASGASGTEAFF.

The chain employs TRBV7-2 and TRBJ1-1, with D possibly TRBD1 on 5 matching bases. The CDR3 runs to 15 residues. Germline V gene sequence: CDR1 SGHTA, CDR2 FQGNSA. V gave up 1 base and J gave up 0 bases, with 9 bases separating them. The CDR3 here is CASSLVGGVNTEAFF. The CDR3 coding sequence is TGTGCCAGCAGCTTAGTAGGAGGGGTGAACACTGAAGCTTTCTTT.

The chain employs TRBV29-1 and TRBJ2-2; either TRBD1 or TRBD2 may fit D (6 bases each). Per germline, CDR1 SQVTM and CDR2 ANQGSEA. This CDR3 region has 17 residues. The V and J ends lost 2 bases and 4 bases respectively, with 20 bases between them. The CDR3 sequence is CSVETPEGVGVTGELFF. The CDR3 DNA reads TGCAGCGTTGAAACCCCGGAGGGGGTTGGGGTCACCGGGGAGCTGTTTTTT.

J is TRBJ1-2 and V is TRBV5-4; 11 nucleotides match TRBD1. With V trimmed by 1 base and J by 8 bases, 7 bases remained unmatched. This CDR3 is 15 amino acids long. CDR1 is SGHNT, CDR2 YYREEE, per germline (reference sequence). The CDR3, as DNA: TGTGCCAGCAGCTTGTTGGACAGGGGGCTGGAGGGCTACACCTTC. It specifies CASSLLDRGLEGYTF.

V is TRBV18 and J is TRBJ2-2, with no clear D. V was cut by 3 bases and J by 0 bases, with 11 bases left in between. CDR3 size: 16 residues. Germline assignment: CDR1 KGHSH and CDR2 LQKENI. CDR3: CASSPPAGANTGELFF. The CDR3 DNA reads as TGTGCCAGCTCACCCCCCGCAGGTGCGAACACCGGGGAGCTGTTTTTT.

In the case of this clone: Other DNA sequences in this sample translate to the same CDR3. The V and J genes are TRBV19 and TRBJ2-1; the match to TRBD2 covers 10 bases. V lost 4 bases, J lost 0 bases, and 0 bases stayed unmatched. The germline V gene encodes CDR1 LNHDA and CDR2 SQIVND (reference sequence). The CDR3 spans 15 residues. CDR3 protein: CASSRTSGSYNEQFF. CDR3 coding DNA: TGTGCCAGTAGTAGGACTAGCGGCTCCTACAATGAGCAGTTCTTC.

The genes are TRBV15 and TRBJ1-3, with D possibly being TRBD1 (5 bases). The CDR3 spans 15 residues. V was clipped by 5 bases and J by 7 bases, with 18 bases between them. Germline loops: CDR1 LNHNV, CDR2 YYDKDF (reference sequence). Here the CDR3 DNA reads TGTGCCACCAGCCCCTGGGGGGTCCTTGGGAACACCATATATTTT. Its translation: CATSPWGVLGNTIYF.

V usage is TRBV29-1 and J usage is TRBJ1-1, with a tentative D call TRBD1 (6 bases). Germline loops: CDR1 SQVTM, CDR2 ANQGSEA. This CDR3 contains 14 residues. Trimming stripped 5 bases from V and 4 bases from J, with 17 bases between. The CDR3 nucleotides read TGCAGCGTTAGGGGTAACAGGGTGAGCACTGAAGCTTTCTTT. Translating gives CSVRGNRVSTEAFF.

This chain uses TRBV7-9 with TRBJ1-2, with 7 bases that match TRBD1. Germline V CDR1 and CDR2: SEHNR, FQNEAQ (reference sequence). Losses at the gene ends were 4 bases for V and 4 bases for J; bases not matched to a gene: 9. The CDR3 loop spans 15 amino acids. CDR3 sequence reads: CASSSSGTAFYGYTF. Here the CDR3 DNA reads TGTGCCAGCAGCTCCTCCGGGACAGCTTTCTATGGCTACACCTTC.

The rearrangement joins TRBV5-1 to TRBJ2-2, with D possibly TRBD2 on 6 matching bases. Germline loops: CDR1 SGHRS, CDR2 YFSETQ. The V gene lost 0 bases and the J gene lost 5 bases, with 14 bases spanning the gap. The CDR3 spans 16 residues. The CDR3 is CASSLAGGGVTGELFF. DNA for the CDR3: TGCGCCAGCAGCTTGGCTGGGGGAGGTGTGACCGGGGAGCTGTTTTTT.

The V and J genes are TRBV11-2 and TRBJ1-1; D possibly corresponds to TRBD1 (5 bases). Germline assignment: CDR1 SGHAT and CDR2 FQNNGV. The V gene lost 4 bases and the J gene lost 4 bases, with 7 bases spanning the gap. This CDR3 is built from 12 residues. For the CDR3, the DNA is TGTGCCAGCAGCTCGGGGACCACTGAAGCTTTCTTT. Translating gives CASSSGTTEAFF. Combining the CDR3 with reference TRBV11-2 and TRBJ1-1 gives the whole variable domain EAGVAQSPRYKIIEKRQSVAFWCNPISGHATLYWYQQILGQGPKLLIQFQNNGVVDDSQLPKDRFSAERLKGVDSTLKIQPAKLEDSAVYLCASSSGTTEAFFGQGTRLTVV.

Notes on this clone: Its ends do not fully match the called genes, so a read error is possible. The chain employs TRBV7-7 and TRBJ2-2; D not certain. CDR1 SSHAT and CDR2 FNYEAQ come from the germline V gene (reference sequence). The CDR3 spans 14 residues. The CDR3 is CASSFSGNTGELFF. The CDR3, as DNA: TGTGCTAGCAGCTTTTCGGGGAACACCGGGGAGCTGTTTTTT.

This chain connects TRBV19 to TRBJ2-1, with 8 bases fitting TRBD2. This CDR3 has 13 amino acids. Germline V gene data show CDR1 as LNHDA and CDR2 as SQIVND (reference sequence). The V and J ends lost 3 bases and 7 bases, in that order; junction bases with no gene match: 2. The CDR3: CASSMTSANEQFF. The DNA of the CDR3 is TGTGCCAGTAGTATGACTAGCGCTAATGAGCAGTTCTTC. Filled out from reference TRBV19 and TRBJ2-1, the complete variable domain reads DGGITQSPKYLFRKEGQNVTLSCEQNLNHDAMYWYRQDPGQGLRLIYYSQIVNDFQKGDIAEGYSVSREKKESFPLTVTSAQKNPTAFYLCASSMTSANEQFFGPGTRLTVL.

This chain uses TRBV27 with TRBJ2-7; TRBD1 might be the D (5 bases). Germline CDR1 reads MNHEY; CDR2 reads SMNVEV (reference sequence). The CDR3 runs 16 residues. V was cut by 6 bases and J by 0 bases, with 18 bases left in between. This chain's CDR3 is CASRPRRELSSYEQYF. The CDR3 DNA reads TGTGCCAGCAGACCGCGCAGGGAACTAAGCTCCTACGAGCAGTACTTC.

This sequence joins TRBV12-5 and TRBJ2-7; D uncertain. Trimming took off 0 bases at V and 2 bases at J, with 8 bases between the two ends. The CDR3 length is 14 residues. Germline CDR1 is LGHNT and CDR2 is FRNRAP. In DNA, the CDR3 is TGTGCTAGTGGTTTGGTAGGAGCCCCCTACGAGCAGTACTTC. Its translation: CASGLVGAPYEQYF.

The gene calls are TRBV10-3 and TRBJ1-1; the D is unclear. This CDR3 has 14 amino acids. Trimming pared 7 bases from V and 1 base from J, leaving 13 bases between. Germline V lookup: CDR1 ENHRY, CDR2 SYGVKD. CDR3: CAINEGRRNTEAFF. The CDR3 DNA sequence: TGTGCCATCAACGAAGGACGAAGGAACACTGAAGCTTTCTTT.

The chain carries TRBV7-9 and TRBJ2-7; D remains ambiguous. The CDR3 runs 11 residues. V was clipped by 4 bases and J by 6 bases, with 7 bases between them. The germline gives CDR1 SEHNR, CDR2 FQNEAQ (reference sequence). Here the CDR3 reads CASSWSAEQYF. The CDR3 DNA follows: TGTGCCAGCAGCTGGAGCGCCGAGCAGTACTTC.

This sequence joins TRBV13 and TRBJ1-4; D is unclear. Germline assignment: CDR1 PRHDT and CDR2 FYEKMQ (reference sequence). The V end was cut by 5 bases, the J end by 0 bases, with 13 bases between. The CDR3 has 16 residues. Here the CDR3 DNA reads TGTGCCAGCAGCCCCCGCGGTGCAGCAACTAATGAAAAACTGTTTTTT. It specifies CASSPRGAATNEKLFF.